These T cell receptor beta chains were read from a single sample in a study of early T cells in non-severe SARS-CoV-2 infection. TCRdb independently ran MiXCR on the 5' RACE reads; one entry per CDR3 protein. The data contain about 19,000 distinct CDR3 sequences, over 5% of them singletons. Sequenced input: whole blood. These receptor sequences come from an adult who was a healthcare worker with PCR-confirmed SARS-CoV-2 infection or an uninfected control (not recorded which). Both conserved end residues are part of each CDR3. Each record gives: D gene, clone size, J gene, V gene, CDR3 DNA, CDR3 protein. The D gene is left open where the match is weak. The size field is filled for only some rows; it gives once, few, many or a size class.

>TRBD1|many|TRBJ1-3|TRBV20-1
TGCAGTGCTAGAGATCCGTCTACAGGGGGCTCTGGAAACACCATATATTTT
CSARDPSTGGSGNTIYF
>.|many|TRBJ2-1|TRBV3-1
TGTGCCAGCAGCCAAGCCCTGCTCGGACCCTACAATGAGCAGTTCTTC
CASSQALLGPYNEQFF
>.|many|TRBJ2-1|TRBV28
TGTGCCAGCTGGCCTGCCGGGATTAATGAGCAGTTCTTC
CASWPAGINEQFF
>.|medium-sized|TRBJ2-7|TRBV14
TGTGCCAGCAGCGAACAGTCTCAGCAGTACTTC
CASSEQSQQYF
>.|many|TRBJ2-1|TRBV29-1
TGCAGCGTTGAATGGGGGGTAAATGAGCAGTTCTTC
CSVEWGVNEQFF
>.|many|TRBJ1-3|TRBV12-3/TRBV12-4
TGTGCCAGCAGTTTTTCCGCGGACTCTGGAAACACCATATATTTT
CASSFSADSGNTIYF
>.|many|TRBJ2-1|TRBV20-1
TGCAGTGCTAGGGAGGGGGAGAGGGAGCAGTTCTTC
CSAREGEREQFF
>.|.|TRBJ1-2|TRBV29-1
TGCAGCGCGGACAGTAACTATGGCTACACCTTC
CSADSNYGYTF
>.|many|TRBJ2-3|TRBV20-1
TGCAGTGCTAGAGAGGTCGGCGGATACACAGATACGCAGTATTTT
CSAREVGGYTDTQYF
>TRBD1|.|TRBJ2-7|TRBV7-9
TGTGCCAGCAGCTCTAAGACCGGGACAGACTCCTACGAGCAGTACTTC
CASSSKTGTDSYEQYF
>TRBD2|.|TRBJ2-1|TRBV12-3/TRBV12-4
TGTGCCAGCAGTCGACCCGGGACTAGCGGGAGGGGTTCCTACAATGAGCAGTTCTTC
CASSRPGTSGRGSYNEQFF
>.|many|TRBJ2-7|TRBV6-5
TGTGCCAGCAAACCGACTACCTATTCCTACGAGCAGTACTTC
CASKPTTYSYEQYF
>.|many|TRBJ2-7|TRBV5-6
TGTGCCAGCAGCTTGCGATACGGCCCGGCCGTTAGGGAATACGAGCAGTACTTC
CASSLRYGPAVREYEQYF
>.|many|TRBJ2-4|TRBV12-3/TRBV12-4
TGTGCCAGCAGTTTGTCCCTAGCGAGGGACATTCAGTACTTC
CASSLSLARDIQYF
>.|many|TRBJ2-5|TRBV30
TGTGCCTGGAGTCCCAGTCAAGAGACCCAGTACTTC
CAWSPSQETQYF
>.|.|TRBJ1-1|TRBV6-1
TGTGCCAGCAGCGCGTTGAACACTGAAGCTTTCTTT
CASSALNTEAFF
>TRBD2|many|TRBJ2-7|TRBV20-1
TGCAGTGCTCCCGGGTTAGCGGGCCAGGACGAGCAGTACTTC
CSAPGLAGQDEQYF
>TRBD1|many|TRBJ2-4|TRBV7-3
TGTGCCAGCAGCTTAGGGACAGGGGGTGACATTCAGTACTTC
CASSLGTGGDIQYF
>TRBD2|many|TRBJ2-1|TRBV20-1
TGCAGTGCTAGAGGTGGGACTAGCGGGAGTAGGTATGAGCAGTTCTTC
CSARGGTSGSRYEQFF
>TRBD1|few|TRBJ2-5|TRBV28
TGTGCCAGCACCCAGGGGGCTTTAGGAGAGACCCAGTACTTC
CASTQGALGETQYF
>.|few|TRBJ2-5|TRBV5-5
TGTGCCAGCAGCCGGCGGGAGACCCAGTACTTC
CASSRRETQYF
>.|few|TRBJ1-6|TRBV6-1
TGTGCCAGCAGTGTGGGGCAGTCGAATTCACCCCTCCACTTT
CASSVGQSNSPLHF
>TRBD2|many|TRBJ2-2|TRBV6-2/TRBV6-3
TGTGCCAGCAGTTACGCGATAGCGGGAGGAGACACCGGGGAGCTGTTTTTT
CASSYAIAGGDTGELFF
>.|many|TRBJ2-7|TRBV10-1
TGCGCCCGCCCGGGAATTTACGAGCAGTACTTC
CARPGIYEQYF
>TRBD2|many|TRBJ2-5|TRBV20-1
TGCAGTGCTGACATTCTAGCGGGAGGTGTGACCCAGTACTTC
CSADILAGGVTQYF
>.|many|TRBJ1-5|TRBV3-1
TGTGCCAGCAGCCAAGTTCAGGGCGGCGGTCAGCCCCAGCATTTT
CASSQVQGGGQPQHF
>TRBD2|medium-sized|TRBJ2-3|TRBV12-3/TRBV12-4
TGTGCCAGCAGTCTCGGGACTAGCGGGTTCACAGATACGCAGTATTTT
CASSLGTSGFTDTQYF
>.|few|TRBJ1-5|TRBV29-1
TGCAGCGTTGGTGGAGGGATGGATCAGCCCCAGCATTTT
CSVGGGMDQPQHF
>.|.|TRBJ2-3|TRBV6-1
TGTGCCAGCAGTGAATTGGGGGCAGTGGCAGATACGCAGTATTTT
CASSELGAVADTQYF
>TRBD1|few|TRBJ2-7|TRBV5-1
TGCGCCAGCAGACCTGATTACGGGACAGGGCGTTACGAGCAGTACTTC
CASRPDYGTGRYEQYF
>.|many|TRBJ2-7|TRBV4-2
TGTGCCAGCAGCCGGGGTATGGAGGGAGCCTACGAGCAGTACTTC
CASSRGMEGAYEQYF
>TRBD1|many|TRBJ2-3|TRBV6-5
TGTGCCACGCATAACAGGGGAAGCACAGATACGCAGTATTTT
CATHNRGSTDTQYF
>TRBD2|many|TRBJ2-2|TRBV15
TGTGCCACCAGCTGGGGACTAGCGGGAATCACCGGGGAGCTGTTTTTT
CATSWGLAGITGELFF
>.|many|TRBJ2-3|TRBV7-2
TGTGCCAGCAGCTTAGCGTCTAACAGGCAGCGGGCAGATACGCAGTATTTT
CASSLASNRQRADTQYF
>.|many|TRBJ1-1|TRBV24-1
TGTGCCACCTTAGGGGAGGACACTGAAGCTTTCTTT
CATLGEDTEAFF
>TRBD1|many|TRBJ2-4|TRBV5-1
TGCGCCAGCAGTTCTCTCCGGGACAGAGGCAAAAACATTCAGTACTTC
CASSSLRDRGKNIQYF
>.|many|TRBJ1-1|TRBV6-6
TGTGCCAGCAGTTATAGTCCTGAAGCTTTCTTT
CASSYSPEAFF
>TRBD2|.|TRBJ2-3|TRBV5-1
TGTGCCAGCAGCTTCCTAGCGGGAGACGTAGATACGCAGTATTTT
CASSFLAGDVDTQYF
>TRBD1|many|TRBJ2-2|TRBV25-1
TGTGCCAGCAGTGAAAGGGGGCAGGTCGGGGAGCTGTTTTTT
CASSERGQVGELFF
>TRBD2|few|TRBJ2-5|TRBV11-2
TGTGCCAGCAGCTTAGGTAGCGGGGCGGGGGAGACCCAGTACTTC
CASSLGSGAGETQYF
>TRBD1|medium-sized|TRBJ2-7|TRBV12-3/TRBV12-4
TGTGCCAGCAGTCCTGGACAGGGGGTCGTCTACGAGCAGTACTTC
CASSPGQGVVYEQYF
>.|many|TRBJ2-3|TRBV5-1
TGCGCCAGCAGCTTTCAAGGGGGAGGTTCAGATACGCAGTATTTT
CASSFQGGGSDTQYF
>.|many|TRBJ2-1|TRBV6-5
TGTGCCAGCAGTTTCGGACCCAATGAGCAGTTCTTC
CASSFGPNEQFF